This T cell receptor beta chain appears in the sequencing data of a study of CD8+ T cells in alopecia areata. In the study overall: Each of the treated patients was given oral tofacitinib, 5 to 10 mg twice daily, for moderate-to-severe alopecia areata.

This clone was detected only a few times. Antigen: not known. The sequencing template was cDNA reverse transcribed from extracted RNA. Sequenced by immunoSEQ multiplex PCR; TCRdb stores in-frame clones only, minus some. The data hold about 130,000 clones, with approximately 49% observed a single time. Study results and caveats: Normal scalp had lower clonality than lesional scalp, with alopecia totalis/universalis lesions showing this most strongly.

The CDR3 extends over 15 amino acids. The ends were cut back, 2 bases at V and 1 base at J, with 9 bases in the middle. Germline assignment: CDR1 SGHRS and CDR2 YFSETQ. Lesional scalp punch biopsies and peripheral blood were collected from alopecia areata patients. This specimen consisted of CD8+ T cells sorted from blood, obtained at week 0. This sequence was found in a human donor with alopecia areata. The chain links TRBV5-1 to TRBJ2-2; no reliable D call. DNA for the CDR3: TGCGCCAGCAGCTTCGGGCGAGAGAACACCGGGGAGCTGTTTTTT. This codes for CASSFGRENTGELFF.